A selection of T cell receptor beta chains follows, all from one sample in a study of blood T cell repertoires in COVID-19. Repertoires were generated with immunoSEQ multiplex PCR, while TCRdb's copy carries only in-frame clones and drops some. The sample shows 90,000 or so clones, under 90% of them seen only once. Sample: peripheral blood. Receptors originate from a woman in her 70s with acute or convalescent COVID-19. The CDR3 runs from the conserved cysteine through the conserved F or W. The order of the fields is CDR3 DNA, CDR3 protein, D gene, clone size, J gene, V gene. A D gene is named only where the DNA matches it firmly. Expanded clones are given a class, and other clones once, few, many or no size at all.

CDR3nt: TGTGCCAGCAGTGAGGCCGGGACAGCGAACACCGGGGAGCTGTTTTTT; CDR3aa: CASSEAGTANTGELFF; d_gene: TRBD1; abundance: .; j_gene: TRBJ2-2; v_gene: TRBV6-1
CDR3nt: TGTGCCAGCTTACGGGGTACCGGGGCCAACGTCCTGACTTTC; CDR3aa: CASLRGTGANVLTF; d_gene: .; abundance: .; j_gene: TRBJ2-6; v_gene: TRBV7-9
CDR3nt: TGTGCCAGCAGCCAGCCAGGGAATCAGCCCCAGCATTTT; CDR3aa: CASSQPGNQPQHF; d_gene: .; abundance: .; j_gene: TRBJ1-5; v_gene: TRBV28
CDR3nt: TGTGCCTGGCGGGGACAGGGAATAATTCAGTTCTTC; CDR3aa: CAWRGQGIIQFF; d_gene: TRBD1; abundance: .; j_gene: TRBJ2-1; v_gene: TRBV30
CDR3nt: TGTGCCAGCAGCTTAAGACAGGCGTCCGAAAAACTGTTTTTT; CDR3aa: CASSLRQASEKLFF; d_gene: .; abundance: .; j_gene: TRBJ1-4; v_gene: TRBV5-6
CDR3nt: TGCGCCAGCAGTCAATCCACTAATCCCCCGGGAAAAGAGCCGAAAGAGACCCAGTACTTC; CDR3aa: CASSQSTNPPGKEPKETQYF; d_gene: .; abundance: .; j_gene: TRBJ2-5; v_gene: TRBV23-1
CDR3nt: TGTGCCAGCAGCCAGGGAGGGGGACTAGCTCTCAAAAACATTCAGTACTTC; CDR3aa: CASSQGGGLALKNIQYF; d_gene: TRBD2; abundance: .; j_gene: TRBJ2-4; v_gene: TRBV3-1/TRBV3-2
CDR3nt: TGTGCCAGCAGTTTTGCAGTAACCGGGGAGCTGTTTTTT; CDR3aa: CASSFAVTGELFF; d_gene: .; abundance: .; j_gene: TRBJ2-2; v_gene: TRBV28
CDR3nt: TGTGCCAGCAGTCCATACACAGGGGGGGACGGTGGCTACACCTTC; CDR3aa: CASSPYTGGDGGYTF; d_gene: TRBD1; abundance: .; j_gene: TRBJ1-2; v_gene: TRBV27
CDR3nt: TGTGCCAGTAGTACTACCGGGACAGATACGCAGTATTTT; CDR3aa: CASSTTGTDTQYF; d_gene: .; abundance: .; j_gene: TRBJ2-3; v_gene: TRBV19
CDR3nt: TGTGCCAGCAGCCGGACTAGCGGGAGTTCCTCTACGCAGTATTTT; CDR3aa: CASSRTSGSSSTQYF; d_gene: TRBD2; abundance: .; j_gene: TRBJ2-3; v_gene: TRBV27
CDR3nt: TGCGCCACCTCCTCCGGGGGGACATCACCCTATGGCTACACCTTC; CDR3aa: CATSSGGTSPYGYTF; d_gene: .; abundance: .; j_gene: TRBJ1-2; v_gene: TRBV5-1
CDR3nt: TGTGCCTGGAGTGTACACGTCAGAATTAATGAAAAACTGTTTTTT; CDR3aa: CAWSVHVRINEKLFF; d_gene: .; abundance: .; j_gene: TRBJ1-4; v_gene: TRBV30
CDR3nt: TGCGCCAGCAGCCGGGAGGGGCCCGGGGAGCTGTTTTTT; CDR3aa: CASSREGPGELFF; d_gene: TRBD2; abundance: few; j_gene: TRBJ2-2; v_gene: TRBV5-1
CDR3nt: TGCAGCGTTGAAGATTGGGCCAGGGAAACGGAGACCCAGTACTTC; CDR3aa: CSVEDWARETETQYF; d_gene: .; abundance: .; j_gene: TRBJ2-5; v_gene: TRBV29-1
CDR3nt: TGTGCCAGCAGCTCGGTACCAGGGGTAAACTATGGCTACACCTTC; CDR3aa: CASSSVPGVNYGYTF; d_gene: .; abundance: .; j_gene: TRBJ1-2; v_gene: TRBV5-6
CDR3nt: TGCGCCAGCAGCCGGGCTAGCGGCCCTAATGAGCAGTTCTTC; CDR3aa: CASSRASGPNEQFF; d_gene: TRBD2; abundance: few; j_gene: TRBJ2-1; v_gene: TRBV4-1
CDR3nt: TGTGCCAGCAGCGCTCAGGGGGTTGAAAAACTGTTTTTT; CDR3aa: CASSAQGVEKLFF; d_gene: TRBD1; abundance: once; j_gene: TRBJ1-4; v_gene: TRBV28
CDR3nt: TGTGCCAGCTCACCAAACAGGGAAACAGATACGCAGTATTTT; CDR3aa: CASSPNRETDTQYF; d_gene: .; abundance: .; j_gene: TRBJ2-3; v_gene: TRBV18
CDR3nt: TGTGCCAGCTCACAAAGGACAGCTAACTATGGCTACACCTTC; CDR3aa: CASSQRTANYGYTF; d_gene: .; abundance: once; j_gene: TRBJ1-2; v_gene: TRBV18
CDR3nt: TGTGCCAGCAGTGAATCCAGAATCCTCCACTTT; CDR3aa: CASSESRILHF; d_gene: .; abundance: .; j_gene: TRBJ1-6; v_gene: TRBV25-1
CDR3nt: TGTGCCAGCAGTCGACAGGGGCCTAGCTCCTACGAGCAGTACTTC; CDR3aa: CASSRQGPSSYEQYF; d_gene: TRBD1; abundance: .; j_gene: TRBJ2-7; v_gene: TRBV27
CDR3nt: TGTGCCAGTAGTATAGAGTTCTCGAACACTGAAGCTTTCTTT; CDR3aa: CASSIEFSNTEAFF; d_gene: .; abundance: .; j_gene: TRBJ1-1; v_gene: TRBV19